Presented here are 29 T cell receptor beta chains from one specimen sequenced in a study of T cell repertoires in cytomegalovirus infection. TCRdb independently ran MiXCR on the reads; one entry per CDR3 protein. This table has about 830,000 distinct CDR3 sequences, approximately 32% appearing once. Their recognized antigens are unknown. Sample: cultured CD8+ T cells from PBMCs, taken from culture after CMV antigen stimulation. These receptors all stem from a human donor in good health (CMV status not recorded). Some clones in this sample may be carry-over from other donors' samples.

This clonotype has only one observation. The V gene is TRBV27, the J gene TRBJ1-3; a weak D match, TRBD1 (5 bases). The CDR3 is 17 residues long. From germline, CDR1 is MNHEY and CDR2 SMNVEV (reference sequence). V shed 0 bases and J shed 0 bases, with 12 bases lying between them. In DNA form, the CDR3 reads TGTGCCAGCAGTTTATCGGGGGGATTCAGCTCTGGAAACACCATATATTTT. It translates to CASSLSGGFSSGNTIYF.

This clonotype was seen a few times. V is TRBV6-2 or TRBV6-3 and J is TRBJ2-7; perhaps TRBD2 as D (5 bases). Deletions cut 6 bases from V and 3 bases from J, with 9 bases between. Germline loops: CDR1 MNHEY, CDR2 SVGEGT. This CDR3 has 12 amino acids. Written as DNA, the CDR3 is TGTGCCAGCAGCCACGGGGACTACGAGCAGTACGTC. It specifies CASSHGDYEQYV.

The CDR3 DNA is TGTGCCAGCAGCCTGACAGGGCTGGGGGTGAACACTGAAGCTTTCTTT. The encoded protein is CASSLTGLGVNTEAFF. V usage is TRBV2 and J usage is TRBJ1-1, with 7 positions matching TRBD1. Germline V gene sequence: CDR1 SNHLY, CDR2 FYNNEI. This CDR3 has 16 amino acids. V was pared by 6 bases and J by 0 bases, with 10 bases of the junction left unmatched.

The genes are TRBV4-3 and TRBJ1-2; 8 positions match TRBD1. The trim removed 4 bases at V and 8 bases at J, leaving 15 bases unmatched. The germline V gene encodes CDR1 LGHNA and CDR2 YSLEER. The CDR3 runs 16 residues. CDR3 DNA: TGCGCCAGCAGCCCCGGACAGGGCCTTGGGGCAGCCGGCTACACCTTC. Translating gives CASSPGQGLGAAGYTF.

This clonotype has a handful of counts. The chain is built from TRBV7-6 and TRBJ2-1; possibly TRBD2 for D (7 bases). CDR3 size: 16 residues. Trimming removed 5 bases from V and 5 bases from J, with 19 bases in between. In germline, CDR1 is SGHVS, CDR2 FNYEAQ. Here the CDR3 reads CASSHGGGGFDNEQFF. The CDR3 DNA follows: TGTGCCAGCAGCCACGGCGGGGGCGGGTTTGACAATGAGCAGTTCTTC.

The CDR3 sequence is CASSIYLPVAGGQETQYF. CDR3 nucleotide sequence: TGTGCCAGTAGTATCTACCTCCCGGTAGCGGGGGGCCAAGAGACCCAGTACTTC. The gene calls are TRBV19 and TRBJ2-5; 10 bases agree with TRBD2. CDR3 length: 18 amino acids. Per the germline V gene, CDR1 is LNHDA and CDR2 is SQIVND (reference sequence). V trimming: 3 bases; J trimming: 1 base; junction bases outside the gene matches: 11.

This clonotype was seen once. The chain has TRBV27 and TRBJ1-5; D possibly corresponds to TRBD1 (6 bases). Germline lookup yields CDR1 MNHEY and CDR2 SMNVEV (reference sequence). V was pared by 0 bases and J by 7 bases, with 10 bases between. This CDR3 is built from 14 residues. The CDR3 DNA reads TGTGCCAGCAGTTTATCGGCAGGGGTGCAGCCCCAGCATTTT. Protein sequence: CASSLSAGVQPQHF.

The V call is TRBV12-3 or TRBV12-4, the J call TRBJ2-2; TRBD2 aligns across 9 bases. The CDR3 loop spans 19 amino acids. V shed 3 bases, J shed 1 base, and the junction held 12 bases outside the gene matches. The CDR3 spells CASSFREGFSGGNTGELFF. As DNA, the CDR3 is TGTGCCAGCAGTTTCCGTGAGGGATTTAGCGGGGGGAACACCGGGGAGCTGTTTTTT.

This clonotype was detected only once. V and J are TRBV12-5 and TRBJ1-2; D may be TRBD1 (6 bases). Germline lookup yields CDR1 LGHNT and CDR2 FRNRAP. V lost 4 bases and J 8 bases, leaving 11 bases between the germline ends. The CDR3 has 12 residues. The CDR3 nucleotides read TGTGCTAGTGGTTCGCAGGGGAACGGCTACACCTTC. Protein product: CASGSQGNGYTF. The full variable domain, with the rest looked up from reference TRBV12-5 and TRBJ1-2, is DARVTQTPRHKVTEMGQEVTMRCQPILGHNTVFWYRQTMMQGLELLAYFRNRAPLDDSGMPKDRFSAEMPDATLATLKIQPSEPRDSAVYFCASGSQGNGYTFGSGTRLTVV.

This sequence joins TRBV20-1 and TRBJ1-1; the match to TRBD1 covers 9 bases. V lost 6 bases and J lost 6; bases outside the gene matches: 14. This CDR3 is 15 amino acids long. Germline CDR1 reads DFQATT; CDR2 reads SNEGSKA (reference sequence). DNA of the CDR3: TGCAGTGCCGAGCTCCCGGGACAGGGTCCCCCTGAAGCTTTCTTT. It translates to CSAELPGQGPPEAFF.

The chain employs TRBV4-2 and TRBJ1-1; D not resolved. Germline V gene data show CDR1 as LGHNA and CDR2 as YNFKEQ. The CDR3 sequence is 14 residues long. V shed 0 bases and J shed 0 bases, with 5 bases lying between them. The CDR3 DNA sequence: TGTGCCAGCAGCCAAGATAAAATGAACACTGAAGCTTTCTTT. Amino acid sequence: CASSQDKMNTEAFF.

Only one count was recorded for this clonotype. Mismatch with germline at one junction end may stem from a read error. This chain joins TRBV2 and TRBJ1-2, with 7 bases identical to TRBD1. The germline V gene has CDR1 SNHLY and CDR2 FYNNEI. CDR3 length equals 18 residues. CDR3 in DNA: TGTGCCAGCAGTGATATCCTGACAGGGATGACATTGAACTCTGGCTACACCTTC. Amino acid sequence: CASSDILTGMTLNSGYTF.

The chain is built from TRBV7-6 and TRBJ2-1; 9 positions match TRBD2. The V gene's germline CDR1 is SGHVS and CDR2 FNYEAQ. V lost 1 base, J lost 2 bases, and 9 bases stayed unmatched. The CDR3 is made up of 18 amino acids. Here the CDR3 reads CASSLVASGELTYNEQFF. DNA for the CDR3: TGTGCCAGCAGCTTAGTGGCTAGCGGGGAACTAACCTACAATGAGCAGTTCTTC.

With regard to this clonotype: This may be a read error, as it is one base from a much larger clone. In nucleotides, the CDR3 is TGTGCCAGCAGTGAACAGGGGGTCAACACTGAAGCTTTCTTT. This codes for CASSEQGVNTEAFF. J is TRBJ1-1 and V is TRBV6-1, with 7 bases that match TRBD1. Germline values: CDR1 MNHNS, CDR2 SASEGT. The V segment lost 2 bases and the J segment 2 bases; nucleotides outside the gene matches: 2. The CDR3 runs 14 residues.

This clonotype has more than one count but fewer than ten. V usage is TRBV28 and J usage is TRBJ2-7; D may correspond to TRBD1 or TRBD2 (5 bases each). The CDR3 is 14 amino acids. Germline-derived CDR1 and CDR2 are MDHEN and SYDVKM. The V and J ends lost 2 bases and 5 bases respectively, with 13 bases between them. CDR3 sequence (DNA): TGTGCCAGCAGTTTAGTCGAGGGGAAGCACGAGCAGTACTTC. The encoded protein is CASSLVEGKHEQYF.

This clonotype showed up just a few times. The chain carries TRBV7-3 and TRBJ2-5; a weak D match, TRBD1 (6 bases). V lost 3 bases and J 5 bases, leaving 16 bases between the germline ends. CDR1 SGHTA and CDR2 FQGTGA come from the germline V gene. This CDR3 has 15 amino acids. The DNA for the CDR3 is TGTGCCAGCAGCTTTAAGGGGCTCCAGGGGGAGACCCAGTACTTC. Protein sequence: CASSFKGLQGETQYF.

This chain joins TRBV7-9 and TRBJ2-1; 11 bases match TRBD2. Looked up from germline, CDR1 is SEHNR and CDR2 is FQNEAQ (reference sequence). This CDR3 spans 19 amino acids. After removal of 1 base from V and 3 bases from J, the junction contained 11 bases not matched to a gene. CDR3 in amino acids: CASSLDYLGTSGIYNEQFF. The CDR3 DNA sequence: TGTGCCAGCAGCTTAGATTACCTTGGGACTAGCGGAATCTACAATGAGCAGTTCTTC.

A few counts support this clonotype. This chain joins TRBV29-1 and TRBJ2-2; D not certain. The CDR3 contains 13 residues. The V end lost 6 bases, the J end lost 2 bases, and 10 bases lay between the germline ends. Germline V gives CDR1 SQVTM, CDR2 ANQGSEA. This chain's CDR3 is CSVGAGNTGELFF. CDR3 DNA: TGCAGCGTCGGAGCCGGAAACACCGGGGAGCTGTTTTTT.

This CDR3 is CASSPGDRDNYGYTF. For the CDR3, the DNA is TGTGCCAGCAGTCCCGGGGACAGGGACAACTATGGCTACACCTTC. This chain links TRBV27 with TRBJ1-2; TRBD1 matches at 9 bases. Germline V lookup: CDR1 MNHEY, CDR2 SMNVEV (reference sequence). V was clipped by 5 bases and J by 2 bases; unmatched bases: 6. CDR3 size: 15 residues.

This clonotype turned up a few times. V gene TRBV6-6 combines with J gene TRBJ2-5, with a possible D match to TRBD1 (5 bases). Per the germline V gene, CDR1 is MNHNY and CDR2 is SVGAGI (reference sequence). The CDR3 spans 15 residues. Trimming left V 2 bases short and J 5 bases short, with 15 bases between. CDR3 in amino acids: CASSYRGPVGETQYF. The CDR3 DNA follows: TGTGCCAGCAGTTACAGGGGCCCCGTCGGGGAGACCCAGTACTTC.

The V call is TRBV23-1, the J call TRBJ1-5; the D is unclear. TRBV23-1 is assigned to the ORF class and has an uncertain function. CDR3 size: 12 residues. The germline V and J ends were trimmed by 8 bases and 4 bases, with 9 bases remaining between them. CDR3 sequence (DNA): TGCGCCAGCTTCCCTCCGAATCAGCCCCAGCATTTT. Its protein is CASFPPNQPQHF.

The V call is TRBV24-1, the J call TRBJ1-2; 7 bases map to TRBD1. The CDR3 spans 14 residues. Germline V gene sequence: CDR1 KGHDR, CDR2 SFDVKD. V dropped 4 bases and J dropped 5; count of bases not matched to a gene: 6. The CDR3 reads CATSDSGTDYGYTF. In DNA, the CDR3 is TGTGCCACCAGTGACTCCGGGACAGATTATGGCTACACCTTC.

This clonotype was observed a handful of times. V usage is TRBV4-1 and J usage is TRBJ2-3; D is uncertain. Germline V gene sequence: CDR1 MGHRA, CDR2 YSYEKL. V was pared by 4 bases and J by 0 bases, with 14 bases between. There are 16 residues in the CDR3. The CDR3 here is CASSPQSFSSTDTQYF. The CDR3 DNA sequence: TGCGCCAGCAGCCCCCAGTCATTCTCTAGCACAGATACGCAGTATTTT.

Regarding this clonotype: Just one base apart from a much larger clone, this may be a read error. V gene TRBV7-2 combines with J gene TRBJ2-1; D call uncertain. Germline lookup yields CDR1 SGHTA and CDR2 FQGNSA. The CDR3 loop spans 12 amino acids. Trimming stripped 2 bases from V and 8 bases from J, with 7 bases between. The DNA for the CDR3 is TGTACCAGCAGCTTAACCTTGGATGAGCAGTTCTTC. Translation: CTSSLTLDEQFF.

This clonotype was seen only a few times. The V gene is TRBV7-6, the J gene TRBJ1-4; D gene ambiguous. CDR3 length: 14 residues. CDR1 and CDR2 from the germline V gene are SGHVS and FNYEAQ. Trimming pared 5 bases from V and 4 bases from J, leaving 11 bases between. CDR3 coding DNA: TGTGCCAGCAGCCCCTTCCCCGGTAATGAAAAACTGTTTTTT. Its protein product is CASSPFPGNEKLFF.

The table lists this clonotype with many counts. This chain joins TRBV7-2 and TRBJ2-5; D unclear. Trimming shortened V by 1 base and J by 5 bases, and 14 bases separated the two germline ends. CDR3 length: 15 amino acids. The germline V gene has CDR1 SGHTA and CDR2 FQGNSA. This chain's CDR3 is CASSLGEGLPETQYF. In nucleotides, the CDR3 is TGTGCCAGCAGCTTAGGGGAAGGGCTGCCGGAGACCCAGTACTTC.

J is TRBJ1-4 and V is TRBV15, with a possible D match to TRBD1 (6 bases). CDR3 length: 15 residues. Trimming took off 3 bases at V and 8 bases at J, with 16 bases between the two ends. Germline V gene sequence: CDR1 LNHNV, CDR2 YYDKDF (reference sequence). The CDR3 is CATSSFAGAEEKLFF. The DNA of the CDR3 is TGTGCCACCAGCAGTTTCGCAGGGGCAGAAGAAAAACTGTTTTTT.

V is TRBV18 and J is TRBJ1-3, with 7 bases matching TRBD1. V was clipped by 3 bases and J by 0 bases; unmatched bases: 5. The CDR3 has 16 residues. Germline-derived CDR1 and CDR2 are KGHSH and LQKENI. Written as DNA, the CDR3 is TGTGCCAGCTCACCGGGACAGCTCCACTCTGGAAACACCATATATTTT. This codes for CASSPGQLHSGNTIYF.

The V gene is TRBV28, the J gene TRBJ2-3; maybe TRBD1 (6 bases). The CDR3 covers 15 residues. CDR1 and CDR2 (germline): MDHEN, SYDVKM. V gave up 6 bases and J gave up 0 bases, with 13 bases separating them. The CDR3 is CASSHRESSTDTQYF. In DNA form, the CDR3 reads TGTGCCAGCAGCCACAGGGAATCTAGCACAGATACGCAGTATTTT.